This passage covers 4 T cell receptor beta chains from one sample sequenced in a study of blood T cell repertoires in COVID-19. Profiled with immunoSEQ multiplex PCR; TCRdb holds only in-frame clones, not every one. The table includes about 270,000 clones, more than 85% detected once. The source material was peripheral blood. These receptors came from a young adult with COVID-19, enrolled during active disease.

This sequence joins TRBV6-5 and TRBJ2-1; TRBD2 agrees at 9 bases. Per the germline V gene, CDR1 is MNHEY and CDR2 is SVGAGI. V shed 6 bases, J shed 4 bases, and the junction held 7 bases outside the gene matches. The CDR3 is made up of 15 amino acids. The CDR3 nucleotides read TGTGCCAGCAGCCCAGAACTAGCGGGTTACAATGAGCAGTTCTTC. Its protein product is CASSPELAGYNEQFF.

The V call is TRBV5-6, the J call TRBJ2-7; D ambiguous. Trimming took 0 bases from V and 2 from J, leaving 21 bases between them. CDR3 length equals 18 residues. CDR1 is SGHDT, CDR2 YYEEEE, per germline. CDR3: CASSLGSRSPRFTYEQYF. CDR3 sequence (DNA): TGTGCCAGCAGCTTGGGCAGTAGGTCCCCCAGGTTTACCTACGAGCAGTACTTC.

J is TRBJ1-2 and V is TRBV28, with 9 positions matching TRBD1. Trimming at V came to 8 bases and at J to 9 bases, leaving 7 bases not matched to a gene. The CDR3 is 12 amino acids. Looked up from germline, CDR1 is MDHEN and CDR2 is SYDVKM. The CDR3 DNA is TGTGCCAGCGCCGGACAGGGGAAACGCTACACCTTC. The encoded protein is CASAGQGKRYTF.

The chain joins TRBV3-1 (or the pseudogene TRBV3-2) to TRBJ2-5, with 10 bases lining up with TRBD2. The CDR3 extends over 16 amino acids. Germline trimming cut 1 base from V and 4 bases from J; bases unmatched to any gene: 6. In germline, CDR1 is LGHDT, CDR2 YNNKEL (reference sequence). The DNA for the CDR3 is TGTGCCAGCAGCCAAGGCACGGCTAGCGGGAGAGAGACCCAGTACTTC. This encodes CASSQGTASGRETQYF.